Described below is a single T cell receptor (beta chain) sequence and its context. This entry belongs to a study of blood T cell repertoires in COVID-19. Study-level background: T cells, B-cell-depleted T cells, or PBMCs provided the cDNA or gDNA that served as material.

Trimming left V 4 bases short and J 1 base short, with 10 bases between. Germline V lookup: CDR1 GTSNPN, CDR2 SVGIG (reference sequence). The CDR3 covers 13 residues. TCRdb's copy holds only in-frame clones and misses some; the assay was immunoSEQ multiplex PCR. The sample has under 85,000 clones; over 75% are singletons. The chain combines TRBV30 with TRBJ1-1; D is unclear. This TCR came from a man aged 50-60 years with acute or convalescent COVID-19. Input material: peripheral blood. CDR3 protein: CAWKDDKNTEAFF. CDR3 bases: TGTGCCTGGAAAGATGACAAGAACACTGAAGCTTTCTTT.